This T cell receptor (beta chain) was sequenced for a study of shared clonotypes between healthy human individuals. For the study at large: Per donor, three plates held CD4 naive cells, three held CD4 memory, two held CD8 naive and one held CD8 memory. Whole-study findings and limits: Only a few donors were included, so the genetic and exposure-history diversity represented was limited.

For this clone: What it binds is not known. Other nucleotide sequences from this sample produce the same CDR3.

Naive-designated CD8 cells lacked CD45RO, were positively enriched for CCR7, and omitted terminally differentiated effector memory CD45RA+ cells. Germline V gene sequence: CDR1 LGHNA, CDR2 YSLEER. This CDR3 spans 14 amino acids. Trimming left V 1 base short and J 4 bases short, with 10 bases between. Only in-frame clones appear in the TCRdb table, and some are missing; sequencing was by immunoSEQ multiplex PCR. The sample includes some 2 million clones, about 95% of them seen just once. The source of this sequence is a man younger than 35 in good health. The sample was naive CD8+ T cells sorted from blood. The J gene is TRBJ1-1, the V gene TRBV4-3; D ambiguous. The CDR3 protein is CASSQGRVGTEAFF. In nucleotides, the CDR3 is TGCGCCAGCAGCCAAGGTCGGGTGGGCACTGAAGCTTTCTTT.